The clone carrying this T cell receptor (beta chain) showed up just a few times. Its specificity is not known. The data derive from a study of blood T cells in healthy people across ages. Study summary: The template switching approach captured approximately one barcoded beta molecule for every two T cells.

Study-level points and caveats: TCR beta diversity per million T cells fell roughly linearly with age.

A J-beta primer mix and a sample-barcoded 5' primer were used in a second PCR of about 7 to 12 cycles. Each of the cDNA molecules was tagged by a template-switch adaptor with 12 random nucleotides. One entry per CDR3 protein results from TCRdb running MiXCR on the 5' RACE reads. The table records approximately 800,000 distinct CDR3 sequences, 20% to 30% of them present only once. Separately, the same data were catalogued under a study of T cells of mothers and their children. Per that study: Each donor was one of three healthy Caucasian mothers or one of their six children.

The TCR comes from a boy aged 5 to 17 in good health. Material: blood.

The CDR3 bases are TGCGCCAGCAGCTTGAATTCACGGGGGAGCTCCTACGAGCAGTACTTC. This gives the protein CASSLNSRGSSYEQYF. The gene calls are TRBV5-1 and TRBJ2-7, with a tentative D call TRBD2 (6 bases). The CDR3 totals 16 residues. Germline V gene sequence: CDR1 SGHRS, CDR2 YFSETQ. Trimming stripped 1 base from V and 0 bases from J, with 14 bases between.